The T cell receptor beta chain described here comes from a study of T cells in Graves' hyperthyroidism and ophthalmopathy. Whole-study results and caveats: In simple terms, a model built on 13 V-J features told ophthalmopathy apart from stable hyperthyroidism.

V shed 6 bases, J shed 5 bases, and the junction held 5 bases outside the gene matches. The length of the CDR3 is 13 residues. In germline, CDR1 is SNHLY, CDR2 FYNNEI. Exclusion criteria comprised uncontrolled infection, other autoimmune disease, pregnancy or lactation. What was amplified from RNA transcripts were TCR beta CDR3 regions. Using the HTBI primer set, a first-round RT-PCR was run on the TCR CDR3. TCRdb re-derived calls from the multiplex PCR reads in MiXCR, one entry per CDR3 protein. The profile shows hundreds of thousands of distinct CDR3 sequences, roughly 15% of them singletons. This clonotype was seen at least ten times. Its antigen is still unknown.

This chain uses TRBV2 with TRBJ1-2, with TRBD1 identical over 8 bases. Sample: blood. The receptor was isolated from a woman between 40 and 50 years old with Graves' ophthalmopathy. The CDR3 is CASSRQGIYGYTF. The CDR3 bases are TGTGCCAGCAGCAGACAGGGGATTTATGGCTACACCTTC.